Listed here are 19 T cell receptor beta chains from one sample, sequenced in a study of PD-1 blockade in classical Hodgkin lymphoma. Method: immunoSEQ multiplex PCR; TCRdb's copy keeps in-frame clones and lacks some. The table lists tens of thousands of clones, roughly 90% of them singletons. Time point specified: cycle 4 day 1 (C4D1), after 5 to 7 weeks of nivolumab. In every patient, relapse followed autologous stem cell transplantation, while exposure to brentuximab vedotin differed. Using magnetic negative selection, the CD4+ T cells were separated out of thawed PBMCs. Sequences were derived from CD4+ T cells from blood, sampled before the fourth cycle of nivolumab. Receptors were obtained from a human donor with classical Hodgkin lymphoma.

The J gene is TRBJ2-3, the V gene TRBV5-1; 9 bases agree with TRBD2. Trimming took 0 bases from V and 4 from J; bases not matched to a gene: 3. CDR1 and CDR2 from the germline V gene are SGHRS and YFSETQ. This CDR3 comprises 15 residues. Written as DNA, the CDR3 is TGCGCCAGCAGCTTGGGCGGGAGGGATTCAGATACGCAGTATTTT. Its protein product is CASSLGGRDSDTQYF.

This clone showed up just a few times. The chain recombines TRBV10-3 with TRBJ2-1; D ambiguous. Germline V gives CDR1 ENHRY, CDR2 SYGVKD. Trimming took 4 bases from V and 7 from J, leaving 11 bases between them. The CDR3 totals 13 residues. CDR3 residues: CAISAASSNEQFF. The CDR3 region has the DNA TGTGCCATCAGTGCCGCCAGCTCTAATGAGCAGTTCTTC.

The gene calls are TRBV10-3 and TRBJ2-2, with 8 positions matching TRBD2. CDR1 and CDR2 from the germline V gene are ENHRY and SYGVKD. V trimming: 8 bases; J trimming: 3 bases; junction bases outside the gene matches: 11. This CDR3 comprises 16 residues. CDR3 protein: CAIRPRSGSHTGELFF. Here the CDR3 DNA reads TGTGCCATCCGCCCCCGGAGCGGGAGTCACACCGGGGAGCTGTTTTTT.

The chain links TRBV2 to TRBJ1-2, with 7 nucleotides matching TRBD1. This CDR3 is built from 15 residues. Germline V gene data show CDR1 as SNHLY and CDR2 as FYNNEI. V lost 8 bases and J lost 6; bases outside the gene matches: 15. The CDR3 loop reads CASSGFLGGGDGYTF. The CDR3, as DNA: TGTGCCAGCTCCGGATTCCTAGGGGGCGGGGATGGCTACACCTTC. Full variable domain (remainder filled in from reference TRBV2 and TRBJ1-2): EPEVTQTPSHQVTQMGQEVILRCVPISNHLYFYWYRQILGQKVEFLVSFYNNEISEKSEIFDDQFSVERPDGSNFTLKIRSTKLEDSAMYFCASSGFLGGGDGYTFGSGTRLTVV.

This clone was found a few times. The gene calls are TRBV9 and TRBJ1-3; D is uncertain. The CDR3 runs to 16 residues. V was pared by 2 bases and J by 1 base, with 13 bases between. Germline assignment: CDR1 SGDLS and CDR2 YYNGEE. The CDR3: CASSVAGFSSGNTIYF. The DNA for the CDR3 is TGTGCCAGCAGCGTCGCCGGGTTCTCGTCTGGAAACACCATATATTTT.

The chain uses TRBV7-6 and TRBJ2-3; tentatively, D is TRBD1 (6 bases). The V end lost 7 bases, the J end lost 0 bases, and 14 bases lay between the germline ends. The CDR3 runs 15 residues. CDR1 SGHVS and CDR2 FNYEAQ come from the germline V gene. The CDR3 protein is CASTRTALSTDTQYF. CDR3 nucleotide sequence: TGTGCCAGCACCCGGACAGCTCTTAGCACAGATACGCAGTATTTT.

DNA for the CDR3: TGTGCCAGCAGCTTTAACTACGAGCAGTACTTC. It specifies CASSFNYEQYF. This rearrangement joins TRBV5-4 to TRBJ2-7; D unresolved. Germline V gene lookup returns CDR1 SGHNT and CDR2 YYREEE (reference sequence). Trimming stripped 2 bases from V and 3 bases from J, with 3 bases between. The CDR3 totals 11 residues. Variable domain in full (rest from reference TRBV5-4 and TRBJ2-7): ETGVTQSPTHLIKTRGQQVTLRCSSQSGHNTVSWYQQALGQGPQFIFQYYREEENGRGNFPPRFSGLQFPNYSSELNVNALELDDSALYLCASSFNYEQYFGPGTRLTVT.

This clone occurred once. The chain is built from TRBV19 and TRBJ2-1; 13 nucleotides align to TRBD2. Germline CDR1 LNHDA, CDR2 SQIVND (reference sequence). The CDR3 runs to 13 residues. J gave up 9 bases and V 6 bases, and 2 bases lay outside the gene matches. CDR3 DNA: TGTGCCAGTAGACTAGCGGGAGGGGCTGAGCAGTTCTTC. This encodes CASRLAGGAEQFF.

This clone was found once. This chain connects TRBV5-4 to TRBJ2-7; 9 nucleotides agree with TRBD2. This CDR3 spans 17 amino acids. V was pared by 0 bases and J by 3 bases, with 10 bases of the junction left unmatched. Germline-derived CDR1 and CDR2 are SGHNT and YYREEE (reference sequence). The CDR3 protein is CASSLGPGTSNLYEQYF. For the CDR3, the DNA is TGTGCCAGCAGCTTGGGCCCAGGGACTAGCAACCTCTACGAGCAGTACTTC.

The J gene is TRBJ2-3, the V gene TRBV5-1; D gene uncertain. The CDR3 sequence is 12 residues long. Trimming pared 2 bases from V and 3 bases from J, leaving 4 bases between. Germline V gene data show CDR1 as SGHRS and CDR2 as YFSETQ. This chain's CDR3 is CASSLNTDTQYF. The CDR3 region has the DNA TGCGCCAGCAGCTTAAATACAGATACGCAGTATTTT.

The gene calls are TRBV5-1 and TRBJ1-4; possibly TRBD1 for D (6 bases). This CDR3 has 15 residues. Per the germline V gene, CDR1 is SGHRS and CDR2 is YFSETQ. V lost 0 bases and J lost 8, with 14 bases in between. In DNA form, the CDR3 reads TGCGCCAGCAGCTTGGAGGGCAGGGGCCACGAAAAACTGTTTTTT. Encoded protein: CASSLEGRGHEKLFF.

The CDR3, as DNA: TGTGCCAGCTCACGTTCAGGGGAGGGTGAAAAACTGTTTTTT. It codes for CASSRSGEGEKLFF. The chain couples TRBV18 to TRBJ1-4; TRBD1 might be the D (6 bases). The CDR3 spans 14 residues. Germline CDR1 and CDR2: KGHSH and LQKENI. V lost 4 bases to trimming and J lost 7 bases, with 13 bases between them.

The V and J genes are TRBV6-5 and TRBJ1-1, with D possibly matching TRBD1 (6 bases). The V and J ends lost 5 bases and 1 base respectively, with 11 bases between them. The CDR3 has 14 amino acids. Germline-derived CDR1 and CDR2 are MNHEY and SVGAGI. CDR3 amino acids: CASSTRQENTEAFF. The DNA for the CDR3 is TGTGCCAGCAGTACCAGACAGGAGAACACTGAAGCTTTCTTT.

V gene TRBV29-1 combines with J gene TRBJ2-3; no definite D call. This CDR3 spans 12 amino acids. Germline assignment: CDR1 SQVTM and CDR2 ANQGSEA. The V end was cut by 1 base, the J end by 3 bases, with 5 bases between. This CDR3 is CSVEVRTDTQYF. CDR3 coding DNA: TGCAGCGTTGAAGTTCGAACAGATACGCAGTATTTT.

The rearrangement joins TRBV11-2 to TRBJ1-3; D uncertain. Germline V gene lookup returns CDR1 SGHAT and CDR2 FQNNGV. V was trimmed by 2 bases and J by 0 bases, leaving 5 bases between them. CDR3 length: 14 residues. This chain's CDR3 is CASSLQNSGNTIYF. DNA of the CDR3: TGTGCCAGCAGCTTACAGAACTCTGGAAACACCATATATTTT. Full variable domain (outside the CDR3, taken from reference TRBV11-2 and TRBJ1-3): EAGVAQSPRYKIIEKRQSVAFWCNPISGHATLYWYQQILGQGPKLLIQFQNNGVVDDSQLPKDRFSAERLKGVDSTLKIQPAKLEDSAVYLCASSLQNSGNTIYFGEGSWLTVV.

J is TRBJ2-1 and V is TRBV5-1; TRBD1 aligns across 7 bases. The CDR3 loop spans 14 amino acids. Germline-derived CDR1 and CDR2 are SGHRS and YFSETQ. Trimming at V came to 6 bases and at J to 8 bases, leaving 11 bases not matched to a gene. In DNA, the CDR3 is TGCGCCAGCACCCCGGACAGGATTTACGATGAGCAGTTCTTC. Its protein product is CASTPDRIYDEQFF.

The chain combines TRBV7-4 with TRBJ2-5, with D perhaps matching TRBD1 (6 bases). Germline V CDR1 and CDR2: SGHVT, SQSDAQ. There are 15 residues in the CDR3. Trimming removed 7 bases at V and 4 bases at J, with 19 bases between. CDR3 sequence reads: CASNSYRVIRETQYF. In DNA form, the CDR3 reads TGTGCCAGCAACTCATACAGGGTAATCCGAGAGACCCAGTACTTC. The full variable domain, completed using reference TRBV7-4 and TRBJ2-5, is GAGVSQSPRYKVAKRGRDVALRCDSISGHVTLYWYRQTLGQGSEVLTYSQSDAQRDKSGRPSGRFSAERPERSVSTLKIQRTEQGDSAVYLCASNSYRVIRETQYFGPGTRLLVL.

The chain uses TRBV6-5 and TRBJ2-7; 11 bases fit TRBD2. Germline V gene lookup returns CDR1 MNHEY and CDR2 SVGAGI. V shed 8 bases and J 3 bases; nucleotides not matched to a gene: 6. The CDR3 contains 14 residues. The CDR3 here is CASWSSGRSYEQYF. CDR3 DNA: TGTGCCAGCTGGTCTAGCGGGAGGAGCTACGAGCAGTACTTC.

The chain uses TRBV10-3 and TRBJ1-2; a weak D match, TRBD1 (5 bases). CDR3 length equals 14 residues. CDR1 and CDR2 (germline): ENHRY, SYGVKD. V lost 3 bases and J lost 3, with 11 bases in between. The CDR3 nucleotides are TGTGCCATCAGTGATTCAGGGAGGGACTATGGCTACACCTTC. It encodes CAISDSGRDYGYTF.